This T cell receptor (beta chain) was recorded in a study of T cell responses to AZD1222 COVID-19 vaccine. Whole-study results and caveats: It should be noted that donors were predominantly white British and more often female, and clonal diversity was possibly underestimated.

Of note for this clone: What it binds is not known.

Clones were read by immunoSEQ multiplex PCR, and TCRdb kept only the in-frame ones, dropping some. Of roughly 80,000 clones listed, around 89% were seen once; the top ten hold around 4.5%. The receptor comes from an adult in good health. The sequencing used peripheral blood, collected on day 0 of MenACWY control vaccination.

CDR3 sequence: CASSEMGTSGWIADTQYF. CDR3 coding DNA: TGTGCCAGCAGCGAGATGGGGACTAGCGGGTGGATCGCAGATACGCAGTATTTT. V and J are TRBV7-2 and TRBJ2-3, with 12 bases lining up with TRBD2. The germline V gene encodes CDR1 SGHTA and CDR2 FQGNSA. This CDR3 region has 18 residues. V was clipped by 5 bases and J by 4 bases; unmatched bases: 13.